The rows below give T cell receptor beta chains drawn from one sample of a study of T cell responses to AZD1222 COVID-19 vaccine. Assay: immunoSEQ multiplex PCR; the TCRdb copy retains only in-frame clones and omits some. This sample has some 130,000 clones, with over 85% found just once. The sample was peripheral blood, taken on day 0 of AZD1222 vaccination. The receptors stem from an adult in good health. The CDR3 runs from the conserved cysteine through the conserved F or W. A D gene is named only where the DNA matches it firmly. Some rows mark clone size as missing; the rest say once, few, many or name a class of expanded clone.

TRBJ1-3 | - | - | TRBV29-1 | TGCAGCGTCCTGGCTGGAGATCGTTCTGGAAACACCATATATTTT | CSVLAGDRSGNTIYF
TRBJ1-3 | - | - | TRBV15 | TGTGCCACCAGCAGGGACGCCTCTGGAAACACCATATATTTT | CATSRDASGNTIYF
TRBJ1-5 | TRBD1 | - | TRBV4-1 | TGCGCCAGCGGGGGGACAGGGGATCAGCCCCAGCATTTT | CASGGTGDQPQHF
TRBJ1-1 | TRBD1 | once | TRBV9 | TGTGCCAGCAGCCCATCCGGGACAGGGGGCGCGGAGGCTTTCTTT | CASSPSGTGGAEAFF
TRBJ1-6 | - | - | TRBV18 | TGTGCCAGCTCCCCCGGAAATTCACCCCTCCACTTT | CASSPGNSPLHF
TRBJ2-7 | - | - | TRBV6-4 | TGTGCCAGCAGTCAGCAGTACTTC | CASSQQYF
TRBJ2-3 | - | - | TRBV10-3 | TGTGCCATCAGTGAGGGGGGTAGCGGAGGCACAGATACGCAGTATTTT | CAISEGGSGGTDTQYF
TRBJ1-1 | - | - | TRBV10-2 | TGCGCCAGTTCGGGGGTCAACACTGAAGCTTTCTTT | CASSGVNTEAFF
TRBJ2-1 | - | - | TRBV2 | TGTGCCAGCAGTGAAGTGGCCAGGGTCACCTACAATGAGCAGTTCTTC | CASSEVARVTYNEQFF
TRBJ2-6 | TRBD1 | - | TRBV28 | TGTGCCAGCAGTTTACCTCGGACAGGGCAGATCGGGTCGGGGGCCAACGTCCTGACTTTC | CASSLPRTGQIGSGANVLTF
TRBJ2-3 | TRBD2 | - | TRBV11-2 | TGTGCCAGCAGCTTAGGGACTAGCGGCACTAGCACAGATACGCAGTATTTT | CASSLGTSGTSTDTQYF
TRBJ2-3 | - | - | TRBV20-1 | TGCAGTGCTAGTAGGCGGGATACGCAGTATTTT | CSASRRDTQYF
TRBJ1-3 | - | once | TRBV5-5 | TGTGCCAGCAGCTTTGGCAGAACAGTAGGAAACACCATATATTTT | CASSFGRTVGNTIYF
TRBJ2-7 | - | - | TRBV6-5 | TGTGCCAGCAGTTACTCGCGAAGGCCCACCTACGAGCAGTACTTC | CASSYSRRPTYEQYF
TRBJ1-1 | TRBD1 | - | TRBV11-2 | TGTGCCAGCAGCGAGACAGGGGGAGACACTGAAGCTTTCTTT | CASSETGGDTEAFF
TRBJ1-6 | - | - | TRBV19 | TGTGCCAGTAGTCCAACGGGATTCTATAATTCACCCCTCCACTTT | CASSPTGFYNSPLHF
TRBJ1-2 | TRBD1 | few | TRBV2 | TGTGCCAGCAGCCTCGGACAGGGGAATGGCTACACCTTC | CASSLGQGNGYTF
TRBJ2-7 | TRBD2 | - | TRBV10-3 | TGTGCCTCAAAAGGGGCGGGGGGCTACGAGCAGTACTTC | CASKGAGGYEQYF
TRBJ1-3 | - | - | TRBV6-2/TRBV6-3 | TGTGCCAGCAGTTACTTACTTCAGGGCTTCTCTGGAAACACCATATATTTT | CASSYLLQGFSGNTIYF
TRBJ2-7 | - | once | TRBV3-1/TRBV3-2 | TGTGCCAGCAGCCACCAGTCAGGGCAGCCCTACGAGCAGTACTTC | CASSHQSGQPYEQYF
TRBJ2-7 | - | once | TRBV27 | TGTGCCAGCAGGTCTTCATACGAGCAGTACTTC | CASRSSYEQYF
TRBJ1-2 | - | - | TRBV28 | TGTGCCAGCAGTAGTTCGGGGGCGCGAGGCTACACCTTC | CASSSSGARGYTF
TRBJ2-5 | TRBD2 | - | TRBV3-1/TRBV3-2 | TGTGCCAGCAGCCAATTTCCTAGCGGTGGAGCCCAAGAGACCCAGTACTTC | CASSQFPSGGAQETQYF
TRBJ2-1 | TRBD2 | few | TRBV10-3 | TGTGCCATCAGAAGCGGGGGCAACTCCTACAATGAGCAGTTCTTC | CAIRSGGNSYNEQFF
TRBJ2-7 | - | - | TRBV5-4 | TGTGCCAGCAGTTCGCAGGGCTACGAGCAGTACTTC | CASSSQGYEQYF
TRBJ1-5 | - | - | TRBV28 | TGTGCCAGCAGTCCCCCGGGGTTAGGGCCCAGCAATCAGCCCCAGCATTTT | CASSPPGLGPSNQPQHF
TRBJ1-5 | - | - | TRBV11-2 | TGTGCCAGCAGCTCCAGCCTCGGGGGGCAGCCCCAGCATTTT | CASSSSLGGQPQHF
TRBJ2-5 | - | - | TRBV27 | TGTGCCAGCAGTTTCTCGGCGGAAGAGACCCAGTACTTC | CASSFSAEETQYF
TRBJ2-1 | TRBD2 | - | TRBV18 | TGTGCCAGCTCGTCACTAGCGGGAGGGTCCAATGAGCAGTTCTTC | CASSSLAGGSNEQFF
TRBJ2-7 | TRBD1 | - | TRBV5-1 | TGCGCCAGCAGCTTGGCCGGGGGGACAGGGTTCGAGCAGTACTTC | CASSLAGGTGFEQYF
TRBJ1-2 | - | - | TRBV6-5 | TGTGCCAGCAGTCCCGGGGTAGCTAACTATGGCTACACCTTC | CASSPGVANYGYTF
TRBJ1-1 | TRBD1 | - | TRBV9 | TGTGCCAGCAGCGTCCACCCAGACAGGGGCACTGAAGCTTTCTTT | CASSVHPDRGTEAFF
TRBJ1-1 | - | - | TRBV10-3 | TGTGCCATCAGGGTACAGGGCGCCCTGGGGGGCACTGAAGCTTTCTTT | CAIRVQGALGGTEAFF
TRBJ1-5 | - | - | TRBV19 | TGTGCCAGTAGTATCAGGGCAGACCAGCCCCAGCATTTT | CASSIRADQPQHF
TRBJ1-1 | - | - | TRBV28 | TGTGCCAGCAGTTTAGGTATCAACACTGAAGCTTTCTTT | CASSLGINTEAFF
TRBJ1-2 | TRBD1 | - | TRBV3-1/TRBV3-2 | TGTGCCAGCAGCCAAGCCCCCCAGACAGGGAACTATGGCTACACCTTC | CASSQAPQTGNYGYTF
TRBJ2-7 | - | - | TRBV19 | TGTGCCAGTAGTTCACGGACTGGGGATTACGAGCAGTACTTC | CASSSRTGDYEQYF
TRBJ2-7 | - | - | TRBV28 | TGTGCCAGCAGTTTTGGTGGCAGGGAAGCCTACGAGCAGTACTTC | CASSFGGREAYEQYF
TRBJ1-1 | TRBD1 | - | TRBV19 | TGTGCCACCAGGACAGGGGGGAGAACTGAAGCTTTCTTT | CATRTGGRTEAFF
TRBJ2-1 | - | - | TRBV12-3/TRBV12-4 | TGTGCCAGCAGTTCGGTTGATGAGCAGTTCTTC | CASSSVDEQFF
TRBJ2-2 | - | - | TRBV18 | TGTGCCAGCTCACCCCCCTTCGACAGCCCGGGGGAGCTGTTTTTT | CASSPPFDSPGELFF
TRBJ1-1 | - | - | TRBV19 | TGTGCCAGTAGTATATCGGCAGGGACAAACACTGAAGCTTTCTTT | CASSISAGTNTEAFF
TRBJ2-7 | - | once | TRBV5-4 | TGTGCCAGCAGCTTGGACTACTCCTACGAGCAGTACTTC | CASSLDYSYEQYF